The 7 T cell receptor beta chains below were found in one sample sequenced in a study of early T cells in non-severe SARS-CoV-2 infection. Each CDR3 protein is one row after TCRdb ran MiXCR on the 5' RACE reads. The data show about 52,000 distinct CDR3 sequences, with about 10% seen just once and under 15% held by the top ten. Source material: whole blood. The receptors here all came from an adult who was a healthcare worker with PCR-confirmed SARS-CoV-2 infection or an uninfected control (not recorded which).

The CDR3 sequence is CSATLTTEAFF. The CDR3 region has the DNA TGCAGTGCAACGTTGACCACTGAAGCTTTCTTT. The J gene is TRBJ1-1, the V gene TRBV20-1; D unclear. This CDR3 is 11 amino acids long. CDR1 and CDR2 from the germline V gene are DFQATT and SNEGSKA (reference sequence). V lost 6 bases and J lost 4, with 9 bases in between.

This clonotype occurred a few times. For the CDR3, the DNA is TGTGCCAGCAGCCAAGAGCCCCTCGGTTCACCCCTCCACTTT. This encodes CASSQEPLGSPLHF. The rearrangement uses TRBV3-1 and TRBJ1-6, with D hard to call. CDR1 LGHDT and CDR2 YNNKEL come from the germline V gene (reference sequence). The V gene lost 0 bases and the J gene lost 9 bases, with 9 bases spanning the gap. The CDR3 is 14 residues long.

The CDR3 DNA reads TGCAGTGCTAGAGTGGGACAGGGGCGGCCGGGCGGATATAGCAATCAGCCCCAGCATTTT. Protein product: CSARVGQGRPGGYSNQPQHF. This chain connects TRBV20-1 to TRBJ1-5, with 10 bases identical to TRBD1. CDR3 length: 20 amino acids. V was clipped by 1 base and J by 0 bases; unmatched bases: 15. Germline loops: CDR1 DFQATT, CDR2 SNEGSKA (reference sequence).

This chain connects TRBV28 to TRBJ2-1; 7 bases are a match to TRBD1. The germline gives CDR1 MDHEN, CDR2 SYDVKM. Germline trimming cut 5 bases from V and 16 bases from J; bases unmatched to any gene: 11. The CDR3 sequence is 12 residues long. The CDR3 nucleotides read TGTGCCAGCAGTGCCCCGGGACAGATCCTATTCTTC. Protein product: CASSAPGQILFF.

The rearrangement joins TRBV28 to TRBJ2-1; tentative D call: TRBD2 (5 bases). Germline CDR1 MDHEN, CDR2 SYDVKM. Trimming left V 6 bases short and J 1 base short, with 10 bases between. CDR3 size: 14 residues. As DNA, the CDR3 is TGTGCCAGCAGCTCGTCGGGGTCCTACAATGAGCAGTTCTTC. Translating it yields CASSSSGSYNEQFF.

This clonotype was found many times. The rearrangement uses TRBV3-1 and TRBJ1-1; 8 bases agree with TRBD1. This CDR3 is 15 amino acids long. Germline CDR1 and CDR2: LGHDT and YNNKEL (reference sequence). Trimming cost V 4 bases and J 4 bases; bases outside gene matches: 8. The DNA for the CDR3 is TGTGCCAGCAGCCCAGACAGGGGAATTGGCACTGAAGCTTTCTTT. The encoded protein is CASSPDRGIGTEAFF. Complete variable domain (other parts from reference TRBV3-1 and TRBJ1-1): DTAVSQTPKYLVTQMGNDKSIKCEQNLGHDTMYWYKQDSKKFLKIMFSYNNKELIINETVPNRFSPKSPDKAHLNLHINSLELGDSAVYFCASSPDRGIGTEAFFGQGTRLTVV.

This clonotype was detected only a few times. This rearrangement joins TRBV6-6 to TRBJ1-1; D gene ambiguous. Germline CDR1 MNHNY, CDR2 SVGAGI (reference sequence). V was pared by 2 bases and J by 0 bases, with 10 bases between. The CDR3 is 15 amino acids. The CDR3 sequence is CASSYTQRVNTEAFF. CDR3 in DNA: TGTGCCAGCAGTTACACCCAGAGGGTGAACACTGAAGCTTTCTTT.